This T cell receptor beta chain was profiled in a study of T cell repertoires in cytomegalovirus infection. Using its own MiXCR run on the reads, TCRdb lists one record per CDR3 protein. This table has about 890,000 distinct CDR3 sequences, 25% to 40% appearing once. The CDR3 consists of 17 residues. The V gene's germline CDR1 is MRHNA and CDR2 SNTAGT. V dropped 6 bases and J dropped 0 bases, with 18 bases sitting between them. About this clonotype itself: The target antigen is unknown.

The TCR originated in a human donor in good health (CMV status not recorded). Some clones in this sample may be carry-over from other donors' samples. The chain joins TRBV6-4 to TRBJ2-1, with a weak D call TRBD2 (5 bases). The sequenced sample was cultured CD8+ T cells from PBMCs, obtained from culture after CMV antigen stimulation. CDR3 coding DNA: TGTGCCAGCAGCCCCCTTCCGGGCCGGGGCTCCTACAATGAGCAGTTCTTC. Amino acids: CASSPLPGRGSYNEQFF.